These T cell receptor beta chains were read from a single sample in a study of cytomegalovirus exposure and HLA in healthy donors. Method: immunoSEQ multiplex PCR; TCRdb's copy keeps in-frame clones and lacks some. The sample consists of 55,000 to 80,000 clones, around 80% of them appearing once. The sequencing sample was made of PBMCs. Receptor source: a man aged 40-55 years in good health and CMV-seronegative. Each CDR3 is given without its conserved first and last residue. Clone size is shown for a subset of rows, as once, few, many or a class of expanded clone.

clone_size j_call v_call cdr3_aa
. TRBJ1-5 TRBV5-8 ASSFHSNQPQH
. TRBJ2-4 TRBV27 ASSSSGTSGSYLQY
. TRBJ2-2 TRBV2 ASSEAWADSNTGELF
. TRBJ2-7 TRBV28 ASSFPTGLSYEQY
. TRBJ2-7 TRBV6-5 ASSYSTREKQY
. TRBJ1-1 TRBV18 ASSPLTGGNTEAF
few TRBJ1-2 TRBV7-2 ASSLDRGATYGYT
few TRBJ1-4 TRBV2 AGLQGAGEKLF
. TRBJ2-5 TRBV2 ASSNPSGGGETQY
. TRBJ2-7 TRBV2 ASRTGQGLYEQY
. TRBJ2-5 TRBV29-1 SVEPGLRGETQY
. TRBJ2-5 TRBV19 ASSIFGGGGQETQY
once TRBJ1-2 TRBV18 ASSPDEGKVSGGYT
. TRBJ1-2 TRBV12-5 ASANRFYGYT
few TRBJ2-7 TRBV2 ASSEEQGAYEQY
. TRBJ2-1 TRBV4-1 ASSPGGLAVNPYNEQF
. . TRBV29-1 SVGDVPIEQY
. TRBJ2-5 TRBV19 ASSMGAGWEDQETQY
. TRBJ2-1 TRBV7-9 ASSPWAGVTNEQF
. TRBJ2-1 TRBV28 ASWTSGNNEQF
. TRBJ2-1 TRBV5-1 ASSFSGRGGNEQF
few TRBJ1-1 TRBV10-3 AISAWAGRNTEAF
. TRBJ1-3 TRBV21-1 ASSRVGSSGNTIY
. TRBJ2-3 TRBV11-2 ASSLADGGADTQY
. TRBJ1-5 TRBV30 AWPGKIYQPQH
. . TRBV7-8 ASTYSPGTSGSYEQY
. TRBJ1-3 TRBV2 ASRYRVHTIY
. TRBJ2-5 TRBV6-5 ASSLGEEETQY
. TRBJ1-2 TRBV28 ASRGQGTPGYT
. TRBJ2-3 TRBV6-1 ASSDHTLTDTQY
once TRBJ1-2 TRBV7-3 ASSSQGAEGYT
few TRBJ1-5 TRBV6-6 ATLGGNQPQH
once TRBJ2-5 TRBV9 ASSSSGGVWETQY
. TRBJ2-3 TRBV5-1 ASLEESGSTDTQY
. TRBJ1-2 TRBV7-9 ASSLAGTGAIESRGYT
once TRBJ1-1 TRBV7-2 ASSLEPLQGRAEAF
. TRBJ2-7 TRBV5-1 ASTKTGQGTYEQY
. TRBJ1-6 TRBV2 ASTGDRGRIGYNSPLH
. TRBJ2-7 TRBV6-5 ASSYDRKKLYEQY
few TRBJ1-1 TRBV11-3 ASSSDMNTEAF
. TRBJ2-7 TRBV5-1 ASSTRGQGYEQY
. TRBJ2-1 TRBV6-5 ASTRQPSGLQF
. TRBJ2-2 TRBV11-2 ASSLDLASGGRTGELF
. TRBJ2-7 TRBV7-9 ASSSRLAGVGEQY